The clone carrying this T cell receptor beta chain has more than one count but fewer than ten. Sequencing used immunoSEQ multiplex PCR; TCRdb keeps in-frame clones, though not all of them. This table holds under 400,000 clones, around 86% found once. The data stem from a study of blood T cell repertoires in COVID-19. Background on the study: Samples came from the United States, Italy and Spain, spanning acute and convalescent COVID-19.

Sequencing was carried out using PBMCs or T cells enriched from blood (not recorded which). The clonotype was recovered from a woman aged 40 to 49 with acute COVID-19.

CDR3 amino acids: CASSGQGSNSQPQHF. The CDR3 coding sequence is TGTGCCAGCAGTGGGCAGGGGTCGAATAGTCAGCCCCAGCATTTT. This sequence joins TRBV2 and TRBJ1-5, with D maybe TRBD1 (6 bases). This CDR3 has 15 residues. V dropped 4 bases and J dropped 6 bases, with 16 bases sitting between them. Germline CDR1 reads SNHLY; CDR2 reads FYNNEI. Supplemented by reference TRBV2 and TRBJ1-5, the full variable domain reads EPEVTQTPSHQVTQMGQEVILRCVPISNHLYFYWYRQILGQKVEFLVSFYNNEISEKSEIFDDQFSVERPDGSNFTLKIRSTKLEDSAMYFCASSGQGSNSQPQHFGDGTRLSIL.